Each of the 16 T cell receptor beta chains below was sequenced from the same sample in a study of T cell responses to AZD1222 COVID-19 vaccine. This table comes from immunoSEQ multiplex PCR, and its TCRdb copy is limited to in-frame clones, with some not included. This table holds 120,000 or so clones, 75% to 95% found once. The sample consisted of peripheral blood, taken on day 0 of AZD1222 vaccination. The receptors shown here come from an adult in good health.

This clone was picked up one time. The gene calls are TRBV6-5 and TRBJ2-1, with TRBD2 identical over 10 bases. Germline CDR1 is MNHEY and CDR2 is SVGAGI. V trimming: 6 bases; J trimming: 3 bases; junction bases outside the gene matches: 5. The length of the CDR3 is 15 residues. This CDR3 is CASSGTSESYNEQFF. CDR3 DNA sequence: TGTGCCAGCAGCGGGACTAGCGAGAGCTACAATGAGCAGTTCTTC.

The chain couples TRBV7-2 to TRBJ1-2; D ambiguous. Trimming took 1 base from V and 6 from J, leaving 6 bases between them. CDR1 is SGHTA and CDR2 is FQGNSA in the germline V gene. The CDR3 is made up of 12 amino acids. DNA of the CDR3: TGTGCCAGCAGCTTAGACTCACATGGCTACACCTTC. Its translation is CASSLDSHGYTF. Full variable domain (remainder filled in from reference TRBV7-2 and TRBJ1-2): GAGVSQSPSNKVTEKGKDVELRCDPISGHTALYWYRQSLGQGLEFLIYFQGNSAPDKSGLPSDRFSAERTGGSVSTLTIQRTQQEDSAVYLCASSLDSHGYTFGSGTRLTVV.

The rearrangement joins TRBV7-3 to TRBJ2-7; D is undetermined. With 1 base removed from V and 3 bases from J, the gap between germline ends came to 7 bases. Germline-derived CDR1 and CDR2 are SGHTA and FQGTGA. The CDR3 sequence is 13 residues long. CDR3 amino acids: CASSLSPSYEQYF. The CDR3 DNA sequence: TGTGCCAGCAGCTTAAGCCCCAGCTACGAGCAGTACTTC.

This clone was found once. The genes are TRBV6-1 and TRBJ1-2; D is possibly TRBD1 (6 bases). From germline, CDR1 is MNHNS and CDR2 SASEGT. CDR3 size: 15 residues. V lost 2 bases to trimming and J lost 5 bases, with 15 bases between them. The CDR3 nucleotides are TGTGCCAGCAGTGAAAATCCCCAGGGGTGGTATGGCTACACCTTC. Residues: CASSENPQGWYGYTF.

The chain recombines TRBV19 with TRBJ2-3; TRBD1 agrees at 7 bases. CDR3 length: 16 amino acids. V lost 2 bases and J lost 5; bases outside the gene matches: 10. Germline CDR1 is LNHDA and CDR2 is SQIVND (reference sequence). CDR3 nucleotide sequence: TGTGCCAGTAGTATACGTAGGGGGCCCAACAGAGATACGCAGTATTTT. The encoded protein is CASSIRRGPNRDTQYF.

The chain has TRBV3-1 (or the pseudogene TRBV3-2) and TRBJ2-7, with 9 bases fitting TRBD2. J gave up 0 bases and V 4 bases, and 10 bases lay outside the gene matches. CDR3 length: 17 amino acids. Germline assignment: CDR1 LGHDT and CDR2 YNNKEL (reference sequence). The CDR3 DNA follows: TGTGCCAGCAGCCTCAGGGGCCCTAGCGGGATCTCCTACGAGCAGTACTTC. This sequence encodes CASSLRGPSGISYEQYF.

The rearrangement uses TRBV5-4 and TRBJ2-5, with 7 bases aligning to TRBD2. V lost 7 bases and J lost 5; bases outside the gene matches: 11. The CDR3 is 14 residues long. From germline, CDR1 is SGHNT and CDR2 YYREEE (reference sequence). CDR3 residues: CASGVGGDPETQYF. As DNA, the CDR3 is TGTGCCAGCGGGGTTGGGGGGGACCCGGAGACCCAGTACTTC.

This sequence joins TRBV7-2 and TRBJ1-1; no clear D gene. V gave up 0 bases and J gave up 0 bases, with 11 bases separating them. In germline, CDR1 is SGHTA, CDR2 FQGNSA. This CDR3 has 16 residues. DNA for the CDR3: TGTGCCAGCAGCTTAGCGGTTCCAGCTATGAACACTGAAGCTTTCTTT. Its translation: CASSLAVPAMNTEAFF.

The V gene is TRBV12-3 or TRBV12-4, the J gene TRBJ1-4, with unresolved D. This CDR3 spans 13 amino acids. With 3 bases removed from V and 8 bases from J, the gap between germline ends came to 10 bases. CDR3 coding DNA: TGTGCCAGCAGTTTCGACGAATCAGAAAAACTGTTTTTT. Its protein product is CASSFDESEKLFF.

CDR3: CASSIEESTDTQYF. Here the CDR3 DNA reads TGCGCCAGCAGTATCGAGGAAAGCACAGATACGCAGTATTTT. J is TRBJ2-3 and V is TRBV10-1; unclear D gene. The length of the CDR3 is 14 residues. The germline V gene encodes CDR1 WNHNN and CDR2 SYGVQD (reference sequence). Trimming pared 5 bases from V and 0 bases from J, leaving 9 bases between.

The chain carries TRBV7-2 and TRBJ1-2; 7 positions agree with TRBD1. Trimming at V came to 5 bases and at J to 3 bases, leaving 6 bases not matched to a gene. The CDR3 consists of 14 residues. CDR1 is SGHTA, CDR2 FQGNSA, per germline. The CDR3 loop is CASSIPGQHYGYTF. Written as DNA, the CDR3 is TGTGCCAGCAGCATCCCGGGACAGCACTATGGCTACACCTTC.

This rearrangement joins TRBV4-3 to TRBJ1-1; weak D call: TRBD1 (6 bases). Germline-derived CDR1 and CDR2 are LGHNA and YSLEER. This CDR3 has 13 residues. V was pared by 2 bases and J by 7 bases, with 11 bases between. Here the CDR3 DNA reads TGCGCCAGCAGCCAAAGGACAGAGAGTGAAGCTTTCTTT. It is translated as CASSQRTESEAFF.

This clone was picked up a small number of times. The gene calls are TRBV7-9 and TRBJ1-1; D not resolved. CDR3 length equals 16 residues. The germline V and J ends were trimmed by 3 bases and 5 bases, with 19 bases remaining between them. Germline lookup yields CDR1 SEHNR and CDR2 FQNEAQ (reference sequence). CDR3 nucleotides: TGTGCCAGCAGCTTTGGCCCGGGCCCCTCGGAGACTGAAGCTTTCTTT. As protein: CASSFGPGPSETEAFF.

The chain uses TRBV4-1 and TRBJ1-2, with a possible D match to TRBD1 (6 bases). V was shortened by 1 base and J by 0 bases, with 12 bases between the two germline ends. This CDR3 spans 16 amino acids. Germline loops: CDR1 MGHRA, CDR2 YSYEKL. The DNA for the CDR3 is TGCGCCAGCAGCCAAGCCTGGGCAGGGGCTAACTATGGCTACACCTTC. It yields the protein CASSQAWAGANYGYTF.

The chain is built from TRBV5-4 and TRBJ2-1; no definite D call. The CDR3 has 15 amino acids. Germline-derived CDR1 and CDR2 are SGHNT and YYREEE (reference sequence). V was clipped by 3 bases and J by 8 bases, with 18 bases between them. This CDR3 is CASSYPDRFRDEQFF. As DNA, the CDR3 is TGTGCCAGCAGCTACCCGGACCGGTTCCGGGATGAGCAGTTCTTC.

The chain combines TRBV15 with TRBJ1-2, with 8 nucleotides matching TRBD1. There are 19 residues in the CDR3. With 4 bases clipped from V and 3 bases from J, the junction kept 19 bases outside the gene matches. Germline V gene lookup returns CDR1 LNHNV and CDR2 YYDKDF (reference sequence). Written as DNA, the CDR3 is TGTGCCACCAGCACACGCCCGGACAGGGTGCCCCTTTGGGACTATGGCTACACCTTC. Translation: CATSTRPDRVPLWDYGYTF.